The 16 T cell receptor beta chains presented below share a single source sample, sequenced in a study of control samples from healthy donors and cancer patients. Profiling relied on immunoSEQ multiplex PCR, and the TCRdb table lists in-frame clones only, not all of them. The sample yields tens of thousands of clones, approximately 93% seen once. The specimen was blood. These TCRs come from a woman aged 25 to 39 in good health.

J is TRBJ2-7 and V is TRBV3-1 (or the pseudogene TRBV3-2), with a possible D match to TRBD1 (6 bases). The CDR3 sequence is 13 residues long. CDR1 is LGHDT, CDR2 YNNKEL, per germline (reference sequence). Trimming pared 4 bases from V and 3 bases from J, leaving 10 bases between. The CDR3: CASSPGQDYEQYF. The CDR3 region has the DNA TGTGCCAGCAGCCCGGGACAAGACTACGAGCAGTACTTC.

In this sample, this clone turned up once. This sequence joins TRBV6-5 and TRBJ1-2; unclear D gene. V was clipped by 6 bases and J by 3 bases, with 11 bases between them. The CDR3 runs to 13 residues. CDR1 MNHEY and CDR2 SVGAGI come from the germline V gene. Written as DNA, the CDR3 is TGTGCCAGCAGCCTCGCGAATCACTATGGCTACACCTTC. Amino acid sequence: CASSLANHYGYTF.

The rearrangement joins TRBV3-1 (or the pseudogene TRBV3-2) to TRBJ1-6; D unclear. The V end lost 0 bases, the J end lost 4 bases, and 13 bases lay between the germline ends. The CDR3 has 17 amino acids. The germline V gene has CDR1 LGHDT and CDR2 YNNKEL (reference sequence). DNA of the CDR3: TGTGCCAGCAGCCAAGAGCGGGCAGTTAGATATAATTCACCCCTCCACTTT. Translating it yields CASSQERAVRYNSPLHF.

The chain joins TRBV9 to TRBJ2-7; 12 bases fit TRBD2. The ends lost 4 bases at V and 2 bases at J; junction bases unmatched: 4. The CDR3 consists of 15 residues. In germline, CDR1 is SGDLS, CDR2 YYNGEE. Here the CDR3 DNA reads TGTGCCAGCAGCACCGGGACTAGCGGGCCCTACGAGCAGTACTTC. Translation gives CASSTGTSGPYEQYF.

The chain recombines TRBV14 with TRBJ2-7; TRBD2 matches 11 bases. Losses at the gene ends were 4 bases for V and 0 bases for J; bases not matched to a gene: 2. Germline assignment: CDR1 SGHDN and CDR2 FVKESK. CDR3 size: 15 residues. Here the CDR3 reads CASSLGLAGSYEQYF. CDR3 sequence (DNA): TGTGCCAGCAGCCTAGGACTAGCGGGCTCCTACGAGCAGTACTTC.

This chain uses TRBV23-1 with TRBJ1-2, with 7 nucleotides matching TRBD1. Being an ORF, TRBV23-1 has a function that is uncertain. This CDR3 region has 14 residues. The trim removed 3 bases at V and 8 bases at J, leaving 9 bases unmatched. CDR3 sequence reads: CASSQTGPGGGYTF. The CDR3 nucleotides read TGCGCCAGCAGTCAGACAGGGCCCGGAGGGGGCTACACCTTC.

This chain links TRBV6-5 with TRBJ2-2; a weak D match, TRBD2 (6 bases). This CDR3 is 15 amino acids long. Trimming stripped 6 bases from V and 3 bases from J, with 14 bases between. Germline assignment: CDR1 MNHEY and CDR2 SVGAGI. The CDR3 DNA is TGTGCCAGCAGCCACGGGAGTAGGCACACCGGGGAGCTGTTTTTT. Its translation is CASSHGSRHTGELFF.

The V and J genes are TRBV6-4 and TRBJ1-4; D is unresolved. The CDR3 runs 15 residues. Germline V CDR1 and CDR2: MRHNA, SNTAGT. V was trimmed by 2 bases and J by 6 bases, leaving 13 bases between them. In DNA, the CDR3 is TGTGCCAGCAGTGACAGTGAGGCCGGGGATGAAAAACTGTTTTTT. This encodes CASSDSEAGDEKLFF.

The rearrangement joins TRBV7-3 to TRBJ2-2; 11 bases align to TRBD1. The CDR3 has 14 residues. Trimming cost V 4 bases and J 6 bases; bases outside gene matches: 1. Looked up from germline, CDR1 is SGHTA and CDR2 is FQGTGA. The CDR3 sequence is CASSWTGGAGELFF. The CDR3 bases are TGTGCCAGCAGCTGGACAGGGGGCGCCGGGGAGCTGTTTTTT.

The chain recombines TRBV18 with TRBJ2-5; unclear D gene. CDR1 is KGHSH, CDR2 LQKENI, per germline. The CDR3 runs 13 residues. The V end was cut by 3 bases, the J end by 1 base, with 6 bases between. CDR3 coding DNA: TGTGCCAGCTCACCGCCGACCCAAGAGACCCAGTACTTC. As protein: CASSPPTQETQYF.

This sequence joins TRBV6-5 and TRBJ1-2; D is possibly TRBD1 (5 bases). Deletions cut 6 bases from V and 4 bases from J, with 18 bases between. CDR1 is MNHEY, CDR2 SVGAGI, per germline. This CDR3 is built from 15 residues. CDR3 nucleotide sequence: TGTGCCAGCAGCCGCCCTTCGGGGGGGACCTATGGCTACACCTTC. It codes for CASSRPSGGTYGYTF.

The CDR3 is CASSSTGGQPQHF. CDR3 coding DNA: TGTGCCAGCAGCTCCACCGGCGGGCAGCCCCAGCATTTT. The chain employs TRBV11-2 and TRBJ1-5; no firm D call. Germline lookup yields CDR1 SGHAT and CDR2 FQNNGV. The V gene lost 4 bases and the J gene lost 7 bases, with 11 bases spanning the gap. The CDR3 is 13 residues long.

CDR3 bases: TGTGCCAGCACCGGAATACAGGAGATGGAGCCCCAGCATTTT. It codes for CASTGIQEMEPQHF. The V gene is TRBV6-5, the J gene TRBJ1-5; a possible D gene is TRBD1 (5 bases). Germline CDR1 and CDR2: MNHEY and SVGAGI. The CDR3 spans 14 residues. Trimming took off 7 bases at V and 8 bases at J, with 18 bases between the two ends.

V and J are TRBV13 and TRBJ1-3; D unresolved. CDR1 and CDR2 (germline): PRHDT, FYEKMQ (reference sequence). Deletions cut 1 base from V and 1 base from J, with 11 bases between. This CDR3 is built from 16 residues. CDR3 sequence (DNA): TGTGCCAGCAGCTTAGTATCAGGCGATTCTGGAAACACCATATATTTT. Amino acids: CASSLVSGDSGNTIYF. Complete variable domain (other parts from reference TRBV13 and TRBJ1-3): AAGVIQSPRHLIKEKRETATLKCYPIPRHDTVYWYQQGPGQDPQFLISFYEKMQSDKGSIPDRFSAQQFSDYHSELNMSSLELGDSALYFCASSLVSGDSGNTIYFGEGSWLTVV.

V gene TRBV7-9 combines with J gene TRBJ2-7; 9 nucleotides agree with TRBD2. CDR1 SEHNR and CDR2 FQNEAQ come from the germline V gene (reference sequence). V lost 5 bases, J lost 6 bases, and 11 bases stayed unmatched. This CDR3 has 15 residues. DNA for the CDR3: TGTGCCAGCAGCCCCGGTCAGGTTAGCGGGAGCGAGCAGTACTTC. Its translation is CASSPGQVSGSEQYF. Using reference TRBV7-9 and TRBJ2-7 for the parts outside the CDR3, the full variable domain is DTGVSQNPRHKITKRGQNVTFRCDPISEHNRLYWYRQTLGQGPEFLTYFQNEAQLEKSRLLSDRFSAERPKGSFSTLEIQRTEQGDSAMYLCASSPGQVSGSEQYFGPGTRLTVT.

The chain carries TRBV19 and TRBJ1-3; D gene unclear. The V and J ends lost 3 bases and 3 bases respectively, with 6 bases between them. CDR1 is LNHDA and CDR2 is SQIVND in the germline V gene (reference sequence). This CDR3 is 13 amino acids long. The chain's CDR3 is CASSISDGNTIYF. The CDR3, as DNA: TGTGCCAGTAGTATCTCTGATGGAAACACCATATATTTT.